This TCR beta chain was sequenced for a study of cytomegalovirus exposure and HLA in healthy donors. Study-wide results and caveats: Published work reported that the classifier diagnosed cytomegalovirus status with high specificity and sensitivity. What TCR beta sequences reportedly achieved was accurate prediction of HLA-A and HLA-B alleles in most subjects.

Germline values: CDR1 SGHDT, CDR2 YYEEEE. This CDR3 is built from 16 residues. Trimming pared 5 bases from V and 2 bases from J, leaving 18 bases between. In the PCR, 60 Vbeta and 13 Jbeta primers were used. How the authors handled the data: Later, an analysis found about 77 million unique TCR beta chains, and 8.5 million to 14 million of these were shared. Method: immunoSEQ multiplex PCR; TCRdb's copy keeps in-frame clones and lacks some. The V and J calls and clone size were taken over from that table, and D and trimming were inferred from the DNA. Counted here are about 130,000 clones, 80% to 90% occurring once; the ten biggest clones make up approximately 3%. A remark on this clone: Its antigen is still unknown.

Specimen: PBMCs. The receptor was isolated from a woman between 18 and 29 years old in good health and CMV-seropositive. V and J are TRBV5-6 and TRBJ2-3; perhaps TRBD2 as D (6 bases). As DNA, the CDR3 is TGTGCCAGCAGTTCCGGAGGGACGGTACACACAGATACGCAGTATTTT. Translation: CASSSGGTVHTDTQYF.